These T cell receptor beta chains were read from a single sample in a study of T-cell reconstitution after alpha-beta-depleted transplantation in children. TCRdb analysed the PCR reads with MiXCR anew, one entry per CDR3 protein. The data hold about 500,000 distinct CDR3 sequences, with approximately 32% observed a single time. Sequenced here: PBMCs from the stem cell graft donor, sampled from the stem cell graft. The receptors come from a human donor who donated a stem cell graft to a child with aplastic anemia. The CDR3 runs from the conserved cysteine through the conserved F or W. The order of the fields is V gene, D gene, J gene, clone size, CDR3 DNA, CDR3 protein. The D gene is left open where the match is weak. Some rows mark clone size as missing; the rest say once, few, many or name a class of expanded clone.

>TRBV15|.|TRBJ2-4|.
TGTGCCACCAGCCTCGGTATAGCCAAAAACATTCAGTACTTC
CATSLGIAKNIQYF
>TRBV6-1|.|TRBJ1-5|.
TGTGCCAGCAGCCCGGTTGTGATCAATCAGCCCCAGCATTTT
CASSPVVINQPQHF
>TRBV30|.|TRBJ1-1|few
TGTGCCTGGACGAGGGACGGCGGTGGCGGCACTGAAGCTTTCTTT
CAWTRDGGGGTEAFF
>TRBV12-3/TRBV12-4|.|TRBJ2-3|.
TGTGCCAGCAGCGCGGCTAGCACAGATACGCAGTATTTT
CASSAASTDTQYF
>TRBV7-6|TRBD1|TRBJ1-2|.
TGTGCCAGCAGCACTTTACCCCGGGACAGGGGCAATGGCTACACCTTC
CASSTLPRDRGNGYTF
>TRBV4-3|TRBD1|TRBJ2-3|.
TGCGCCAGCAGCCAAGATCCAGGGGGCCCAGATACGCAGTATTTT
CASSQDPGGPDTQYF
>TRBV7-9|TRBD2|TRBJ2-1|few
TGTGCCAGCTCAGAGCGGGAGAGGGATGAGCAGTTCTTC
CASSERERDEQFF
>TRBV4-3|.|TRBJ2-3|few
TGCGCCAGCAGCCAGGATAGGGGGGTCACAGATACGCAGTATTTT
CASSQDRGVTDTQYF
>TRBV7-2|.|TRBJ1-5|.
TGTGCCAGCAGCAACTTCACAGGGCCCCTGAGCAATCAGCCCCAGCATTTT
CASSNFTGPLSNQPQHF
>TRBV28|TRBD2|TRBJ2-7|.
TGTGCCACGCGAGCGGGAGGCTACGAGCAGTACTTC
CATRAGGYEQYF
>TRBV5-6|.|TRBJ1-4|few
TGTGCCAGCAGCTTGTCGGGACTGCGTAATGAAAAACTGTTTTTT
CASSLSGLRNEKLFF
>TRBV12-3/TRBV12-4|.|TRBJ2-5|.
TGTGCCAGCAGCGATCTGGAGACCCAGTACTTC
CASSDLETQYF
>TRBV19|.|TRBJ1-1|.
TGTGCCAGTAAAGGGGGAGGGAGGACTGAAGCTTTCTTT
CASKGGGRTEAFF
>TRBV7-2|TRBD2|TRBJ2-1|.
TGTGCCAGCAGACTAGCGGGAGTCAATGAGCAGTTCTTC
CASRLAGVNEQFF
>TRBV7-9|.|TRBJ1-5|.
TGTGCCAGCAGCTTAACGTCTGGTGGTACAGCTCAGCCCCAGCATTTT
CASSLTSGGTAQPQHF
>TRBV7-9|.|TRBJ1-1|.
TGTGCCAGCACGCCGCTGGGGTGGGACACTGAAGCTTTCTTT
CASTPLGWDTEAFF
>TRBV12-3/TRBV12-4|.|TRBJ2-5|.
TGTGCCAGCAGTTTAGTACGGGTCGGCCAAGAGACCCAGTACTTC
CASSLVRVGQETQYF
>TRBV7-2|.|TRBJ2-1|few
TGTGCCAGCAGCTTAGGGGTCGCCGGTGGGCAGTTCTTC
CASSLGVAGGQFF
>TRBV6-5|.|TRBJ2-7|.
TGTGCCAGCAGTTACTCAGTAGCTAGTCCGTACGAGCAGTACTTC
CASSYSVASPYEQYF
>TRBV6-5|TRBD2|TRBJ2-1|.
TGTGCCAGCAGTCACGGGAGGGAGCAGTTCTTC
CASSHGREQFF
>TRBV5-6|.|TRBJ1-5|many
TGTGCCAGCAGCTTGAGGAATCAGCCCCAGCATTTT
CASSLRNQPQHF
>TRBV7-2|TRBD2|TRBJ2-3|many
TGTGCCAGCAGCTACCAAGCGGGAGGGGGGGCAGATACGCAGTATTTT
CASSYQAGGGADTQYF
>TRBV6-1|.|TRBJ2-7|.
TGTGCCAGCAGCCCCGGGTCGGACCTAACCTACGAGCAGTACTTC
CASSPGSDLTYEQYF
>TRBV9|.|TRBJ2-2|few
TGTGCCAGCAGCGTTCCGGGACTCTCTCCCACCGGGGAGCTGTTTTTT
CASSVPGLSPTGELFF
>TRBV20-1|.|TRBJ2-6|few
TGCAGTGCTAGCGGTACTGGGGCCAACGTCCTGACTTTC
CSASGTGANVLTF
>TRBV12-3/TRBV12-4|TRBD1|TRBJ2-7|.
TGTGCCAGCCGCAAGACAGGGGGCTACGAGCAGTACTTC
CASRKTGGYEQYF
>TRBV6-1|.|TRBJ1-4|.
TGTGCCGGATCAAAGGCAACTAATGAAAAACTGTTTTTT
CAGSKATNEKLFF
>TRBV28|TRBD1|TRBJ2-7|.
TGTGCCAGCACCGAGGACAGGGTGAGCCACGAGCAGTACTTC
CASTEDRVSHEQYF
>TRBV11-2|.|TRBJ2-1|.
TGTGCCAGCCAAGGAGGGAATGAGCAGTTCTTC
CASQGGNEQFF
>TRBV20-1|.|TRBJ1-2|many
TGCAGTGCCCCGAGCTGGGGGACGGATGGCTACACCTTC
CSAPSWGTDGYTF
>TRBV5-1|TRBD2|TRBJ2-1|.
TGCGCCAGCAGCGCCGGACTAGCTGCGGATGAGCAGTTCTTC
CASSAGLAADEQFF
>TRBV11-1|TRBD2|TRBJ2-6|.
TGTGCCAGCAGCTTAGCGTCGGGACTAGCGGGAGGGCCGACTGGGGCCAACGTCCTGACTTTC
CASSLASGLAGGPTGANVLTF
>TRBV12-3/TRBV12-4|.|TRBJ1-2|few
TGTGCCAGCAGTTTAAATGGCTACACCTTC
CASSLNGYTF
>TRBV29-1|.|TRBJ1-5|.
TGCAGCGTTTCGGACGGAAATCAGCCCCAGCATTTT
CSVSDGNQPQHF
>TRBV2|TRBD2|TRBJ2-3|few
TGTGCCAGCAGTGAAACTAGCGCTAGCACAGATACGCAGTATTTT
CASSETSASTDTQYF
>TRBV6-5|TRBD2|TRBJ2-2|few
TGTGCCAGCAGTTACACGGGGACTAGCGGGAGTGCCGGGGAGCTGTTTTTT
CASSYTGTSGSAGELFF
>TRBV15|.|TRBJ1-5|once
TGTGCCACCAGCACCCGCGAGCGTCTTGGCCTCCGACATCAGCCCCAGCATTTT
CATSTRERLGLRHQPQHF
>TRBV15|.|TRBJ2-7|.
TGTGCCACCAGCAGAGATCCCGAACGGACCCATCCCTACGAGCAGTACTTC
CATSRDPERTHPYEQYF